This T cell receptor beta chain appears in the sequencing data of a study of blood T cell repertoires in COVID-19. Study summary: Samples taken during acute and convalescent COVID-19 were collected in the United States, Italy and Spain.

As originally analysed: Amplification of reference gene primers was used by the study to estimate nucleated cell counts. Only in-frame clones appear in the TCRdb table, and some are missing; sequencing was by immunoSEQ multiplex PCR. The DNA was the basis for D and trimming; V, J and clone size are from that table. Among more than 150,000 clones listed, just over 85% were seen once. Germline CDR1 is SEHNR and CDR2 is FQNEAQ (reference sequence). This CDR3 is 14 amino acids long. V was shortened by 9 bases and J by 0 bases, with 12 bases between the two germline ends. Sequenced sample: peripheral blood. The V and J genes are TRBV7-9 and TRBJ1-5; D gene ambiguous. This sequence originates from a man over 45 with active or convalescent COVID-19. CDR3 sequence reads: CASDTGYSNQPQHF. The CDR3 coding sequence is TGTGCCAGTGATACCGGGTATAGCAATCAGCCCCAGCATTTT.